The rows below give T cell receptor beta chains drawn from one sample of a study of cytomegalovirus exposure and HLA in healthy donors. Only in-frame clones appear in the TCRdb table, and some are missing; sequencing was by immunoSEQ multiplex PCR. The sample comprises roughly 100,000 clones, about 80% of which are singletons, and 10% rests with the top ten. Sequenced sample: PBMCs. The receptors derive from a human donor in good health. CDR3s include the opening cysteine and the closing phenylalanine or tryptophan. D genes are given only for firm matches. Only some rows state a clone size, as once, few, many or a class for expanded clones.

CASKVRMGTEAFF	TGTGCCAGCAAAGTCAGGATGGGCACTGAAGCTTTCTTT	-	TRBJ1-1	-	TRBV19
CASSLDPSGVNEQFF	TGTGCCAGCAGCTTAGATCCCAGCGGGGTAAATGAGCAGTTCTTC	once	TRBJ2-1	TRBD2	TRBV11-2
CASSLTRQQETQYF	TGCGCCAGCAGCTTGACGCGGCAGCAAGAGACCCAGTACTTC	-	TRBJ2-5	-	TRBV5-1
CASSVEGLPLEQYF	TGTGCCAGCAGTGTGGAGGGGCTTCCTCTCGAGCAGTACTTC	-	TRBJ2-7	-	TRBV27
CASQWTSGISELFF	TGCGCCAGCCAATGGACTAGCGGCATATCGGAGCTGTTTTTT	-	TRBJ2-2	TRBD2	TRBV5-1
CSVDRAGTEAFF	TGCAGCGTGGACAGGGCAGGCACTGAAGCTTTCTTT	-	TRBJ1-1	TRBD1	TRBV29-1
CATSRDGQGIAGNTIYF	TGTGCCACCAGCAGAGATGGGCAGGGGATCGCTGGAAACACCATATATTTT	few	TRBJ1-3	-	TRBV15
CASSGGTANYGYTF	TGTGCCAGCAGCGGCGGGACAGCTAACTATGGCTACACCTTC	-	TRBJ1-2	TRBD1	TRBV5-4
CASSDSGAGTGELFF	TGTGCCAGCAGTGACAGCGGGGCGGGGACCGGGGAGCTGTTTTTT	-	TRBJ2-2	TRBD2	TRBV6-4
CASSRRLAGSTDTQYF	TGTGCCAGCAGCCGTCGACTAGCGGGAAGCACAGATACGCAGTATTTT	-	TRBJ2-3	TRBD2	TRBV4-2